This T cell receptor (beta chain) appears in the sequencing data of a study of cytomegalovirus exposure and HLA in healthy donors. A multiplex PCR was run with 60 Vbeta primers and 13 Jbeta primers. Sequencing used immunoSEQ multiplex PCR; TCRdb keeps in-frame clones, though not all of them. The data show more than 95,000 clones, about 80% seen once. Study results and limitations: Upon later analysis, HLA-associated TCR beta chains proved more clonally expanded than other, equally common chains. Some 16,000 TCR beta sequences were associated with HLA alleles at 0.05 false discovery rate in a later analysis. Most TCR sequences showed up rarely, but some public TCRs showed up in many donors.

A remark on this clone: The antigen is undetermined.

Germline CDR1 and CDR2: SGHAT and FQNNGV. The CDR3 loop spans 15 amino acids. With V trimmed by 1 base and J by 4 bases, 3 bases remained unmatched. Sequenced sample: PBMCs. This sequence joins TRBV11-2 and TRBJ1-4, with 7 bases identical to TRBD1. The sequence was obtained from a man in his sixties in good health and CMV-seropositive. DNA for the CDR3: TGTGCCAGCAGCTTAGCCGGGACAGTTAATGAAAAACTGTTTTTT. The encoded protein is CASSLAGTVNEKLFF.